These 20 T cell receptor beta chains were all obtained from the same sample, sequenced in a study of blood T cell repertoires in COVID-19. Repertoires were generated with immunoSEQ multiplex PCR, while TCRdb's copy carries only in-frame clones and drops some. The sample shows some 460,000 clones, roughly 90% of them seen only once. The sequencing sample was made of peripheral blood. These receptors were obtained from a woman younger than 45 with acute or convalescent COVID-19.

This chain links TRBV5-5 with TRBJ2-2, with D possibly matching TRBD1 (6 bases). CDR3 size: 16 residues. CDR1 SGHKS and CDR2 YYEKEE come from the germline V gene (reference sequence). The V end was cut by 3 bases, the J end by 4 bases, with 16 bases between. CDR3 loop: CASSSFQGPGTGELFF. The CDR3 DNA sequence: TGTGCCAGCAGCTCCTTTCAGGGGCCGGGCACCGGGGAGCTGTTTTTT.

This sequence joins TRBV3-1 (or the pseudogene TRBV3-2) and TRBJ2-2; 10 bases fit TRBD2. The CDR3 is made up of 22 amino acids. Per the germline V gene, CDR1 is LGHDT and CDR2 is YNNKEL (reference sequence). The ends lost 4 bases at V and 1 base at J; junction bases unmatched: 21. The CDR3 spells CASSPLNPLYSGGTLNTGELFF. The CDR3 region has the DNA TGTGCCAGCAGCCCGTTAAACCCCTTATATAGCGGGGGGACTCTGAACACCGGGGAGCTGTTTTTT.

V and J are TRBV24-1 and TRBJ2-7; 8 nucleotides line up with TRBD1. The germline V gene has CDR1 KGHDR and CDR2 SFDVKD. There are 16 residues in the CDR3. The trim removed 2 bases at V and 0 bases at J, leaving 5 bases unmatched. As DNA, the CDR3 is TGTGCCACCAGTGATTCCGGGACAGGTAACTCCTACGAGCAGTACTTC. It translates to CATSDSGTGNSYEQYF.

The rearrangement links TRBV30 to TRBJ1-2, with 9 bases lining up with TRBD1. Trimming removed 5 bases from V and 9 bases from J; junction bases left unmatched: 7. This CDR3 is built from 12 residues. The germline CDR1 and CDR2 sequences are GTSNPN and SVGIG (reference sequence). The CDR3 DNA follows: TGTGCCTGGGCGACAGGGGGAAGGAGCTACACCTTC. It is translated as CAWATGGRSYTF.

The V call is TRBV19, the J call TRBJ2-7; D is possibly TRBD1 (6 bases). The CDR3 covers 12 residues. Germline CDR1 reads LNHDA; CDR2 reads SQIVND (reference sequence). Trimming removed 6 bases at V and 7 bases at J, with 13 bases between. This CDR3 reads CASRTGAGEQYF. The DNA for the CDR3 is TGTGCCAGTAGGACAGGAGCTGGGGAGCAGTACTTC.

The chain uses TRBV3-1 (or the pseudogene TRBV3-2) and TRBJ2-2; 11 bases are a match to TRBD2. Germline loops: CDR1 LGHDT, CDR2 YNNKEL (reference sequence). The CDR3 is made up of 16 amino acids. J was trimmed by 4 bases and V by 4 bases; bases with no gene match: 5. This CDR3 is CASSLLAGGSTGELFF. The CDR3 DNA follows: TGTGCCAGCAGCCTCCTAGCGGGGGGTTCCACCGGGGAGCTGTTTTTT.

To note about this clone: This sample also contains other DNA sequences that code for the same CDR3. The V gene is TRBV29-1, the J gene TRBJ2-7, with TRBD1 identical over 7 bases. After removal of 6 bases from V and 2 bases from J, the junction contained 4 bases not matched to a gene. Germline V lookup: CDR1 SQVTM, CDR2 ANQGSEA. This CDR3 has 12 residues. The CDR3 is CSVRQGPYEQYF. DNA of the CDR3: TGCAGCGTACGACAGGGTCCCTACGAGCAGTACTTC.

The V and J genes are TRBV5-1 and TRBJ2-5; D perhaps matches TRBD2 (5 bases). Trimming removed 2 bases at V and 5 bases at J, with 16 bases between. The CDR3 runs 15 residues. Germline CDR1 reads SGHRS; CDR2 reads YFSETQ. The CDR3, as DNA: TGCGCCAGCAGCTTCGAGGCCAGTCGGGGTGAGACCCAGTACTTC. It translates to CASSFEASRGETQYF.

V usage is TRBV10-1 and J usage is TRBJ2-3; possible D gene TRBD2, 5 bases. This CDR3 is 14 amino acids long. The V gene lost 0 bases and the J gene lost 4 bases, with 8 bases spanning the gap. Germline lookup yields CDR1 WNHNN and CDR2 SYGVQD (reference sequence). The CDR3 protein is CASSESDLSDTQYF. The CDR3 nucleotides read TGCGCCAGCAGTGAGTCGGACTTATCAGATACGCAGTATTTT.

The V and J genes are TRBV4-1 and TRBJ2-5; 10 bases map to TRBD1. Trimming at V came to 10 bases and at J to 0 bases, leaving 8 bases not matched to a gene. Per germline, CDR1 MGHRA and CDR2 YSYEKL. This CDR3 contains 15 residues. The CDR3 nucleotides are TGCGCCACCTCTCCGGGACAGGGGTACCAAGAGACCCAGTACTTC. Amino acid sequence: CATSPGQGYQETQYF.

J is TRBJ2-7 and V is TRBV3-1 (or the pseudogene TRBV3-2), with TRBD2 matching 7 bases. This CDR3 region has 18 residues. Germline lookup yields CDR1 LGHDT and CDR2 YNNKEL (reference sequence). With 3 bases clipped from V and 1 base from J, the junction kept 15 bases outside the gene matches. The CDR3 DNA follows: TGTGCCAGCAGCCATTGGGAGGGGTCCCTCCTTAAATCCTACGAGCAGTACTTC. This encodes CASSHWEGSLLKSYEQYF.

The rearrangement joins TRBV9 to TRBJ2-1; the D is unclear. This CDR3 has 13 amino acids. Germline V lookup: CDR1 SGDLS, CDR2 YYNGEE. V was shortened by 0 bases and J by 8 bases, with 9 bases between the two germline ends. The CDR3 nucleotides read TGTGCCAGCAGCGTAGGGTTGCCGGATGAGCAGTTCTTC. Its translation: CASSVGLPDEQFF.

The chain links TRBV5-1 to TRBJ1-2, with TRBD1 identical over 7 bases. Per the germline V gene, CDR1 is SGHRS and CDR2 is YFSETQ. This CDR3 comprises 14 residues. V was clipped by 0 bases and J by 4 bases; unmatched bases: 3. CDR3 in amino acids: CASSLAGTAYGYTF. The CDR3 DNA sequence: TGCGCCAGCAGCTTGGCCGGGACAGCCTATGGCTACACCTTC. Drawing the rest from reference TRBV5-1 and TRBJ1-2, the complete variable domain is KAGVTQTPRYLIKTRGQQVTLSCSPISGHRSVSWYQQTPGQGLQFLFEYFSETQRNKGNFPGRFSGRQFSNSRSEMNVSTLELGDSALYLCASSLAGTAYGYTFGSGTRLTVV.

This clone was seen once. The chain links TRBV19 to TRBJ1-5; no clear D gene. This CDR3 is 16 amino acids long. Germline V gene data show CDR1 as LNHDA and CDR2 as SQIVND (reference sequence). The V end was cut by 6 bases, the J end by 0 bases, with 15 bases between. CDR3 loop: CASSSTGGFSNQPQHF. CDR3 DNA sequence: TGTGCCAGTAGCTCCACCGGAGGGTTTAGCAATCAGCCCCAGCATTTT. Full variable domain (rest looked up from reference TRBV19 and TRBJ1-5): DGGITQSPKYLFRKEGQNVTLSCEQNLNHDAMYWYRQDPGQGLRLIYYSQIVNDFQKGDIAEGYSVSREKKESFPLTVTSAQKNPTAFYLCASSSTGGFSNQPQHFGDGTRLSIL.

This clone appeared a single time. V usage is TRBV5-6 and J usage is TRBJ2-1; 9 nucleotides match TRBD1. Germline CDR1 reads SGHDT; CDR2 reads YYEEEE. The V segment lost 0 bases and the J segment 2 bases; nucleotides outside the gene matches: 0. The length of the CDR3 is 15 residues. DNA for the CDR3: TGTGCCAGCAGCTTGGACAGGGGGCCCTACAATGAGCAGTTCTTC. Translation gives CASSLDRGPYNEQFF.

In nucleotides, the CDR3 is TGTGCCAGCAGCGTAGACCCCCTAGCGGGATACAATGAGCAGTTCTTC. This translates into CASSVDPLAGYNEQFF. The genes are TRBV9 and TRBJ2-1; the match to TRBD2 covers 9 bases. CDR3 size: 16 residues. Germline CDR1 and CDR2: SGDLS and YYNGEE. V lost 0 bases, J lost 4 bases, and 5 bases stayed unmatched.

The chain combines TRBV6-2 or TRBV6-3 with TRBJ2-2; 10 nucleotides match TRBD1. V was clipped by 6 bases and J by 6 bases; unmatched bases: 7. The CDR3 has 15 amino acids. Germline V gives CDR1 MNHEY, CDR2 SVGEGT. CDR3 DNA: TGTGCCAGCAGCACCGGGACAGGGGTCCCCGGGGAGCTGTTTTTT. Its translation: CASSTGTGVPGELFF.

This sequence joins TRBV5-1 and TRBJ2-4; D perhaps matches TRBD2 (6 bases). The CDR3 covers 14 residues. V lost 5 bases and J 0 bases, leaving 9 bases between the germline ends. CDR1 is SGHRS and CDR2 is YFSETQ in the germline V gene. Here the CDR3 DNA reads TGCGCCAGCAGTTGGGGACTAGCCAAAAACATTCAGTACTTC. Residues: CASSWGLAKNIQYF.

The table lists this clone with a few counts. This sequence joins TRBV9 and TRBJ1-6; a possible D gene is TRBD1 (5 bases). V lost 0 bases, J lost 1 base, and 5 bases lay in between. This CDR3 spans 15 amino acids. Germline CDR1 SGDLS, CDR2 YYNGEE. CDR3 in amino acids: CASSVEGSYNSPLHF. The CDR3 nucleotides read TGTGCCAGCAGCGTAGAGGGGTCCTATAATTCACCCCTCCACTTT. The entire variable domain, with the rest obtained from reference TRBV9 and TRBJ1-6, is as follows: DSGVTQTPKHLITATGQRVTLRCSPRSGDLSVYWYQQSLDQGLQFLIQYYNGEERAKGNILERFSAQQFPDLHSELNLSSLELGDSALYFCASSVEGSYNSPLHFGNGTRLTVT.

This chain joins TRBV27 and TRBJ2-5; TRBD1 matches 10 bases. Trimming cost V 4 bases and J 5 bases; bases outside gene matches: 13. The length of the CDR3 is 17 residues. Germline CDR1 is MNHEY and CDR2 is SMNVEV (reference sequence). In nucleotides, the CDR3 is TGTGCCAGCAGTTCCCTGGGACAGGGGATAGGAGTGGAGACCCAGTACTTC. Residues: CASSSLGQGIGVETQYF.